The 4 T cell receptor beta chains in this list originate from one sample, sequenced in a study of cytomegalovirus exposure and HLA in healthy donors. Use of 60 Vbeta and 13 Jbeta primers characterized the PCR. Libraries were prepared by immunoSEQ multiplex PCR; TCRdb keeps only in-frame clonotypes and omits some of them. The sample yields approximately 110,000 clones, under 85% seen once. The sequenced sample consisted of PBMCs. The receptors were sampled from a woman between 40 and 50 years old in good health and CMV-seropositive.

This chain links TRBV18 with TRBJ2-2; 13 bases map to TRBD2. The CDR3 has 17 amino acids. Germline loops: CDR1 KGHSH, CDR2 LQKENI. V was pared by 6 bases and J by 2 bases, with 6 bases of the junction left unmatched. The CDR3 protein is CASSSLAGGLNTGELFF. The CDR3 region has the DNA TGTGCCAGCTCGTCACTAGCGGGAGGGCTCAACACCGGGGAGCTGTTTTTT.

This clone showed up just a few times. The chain links TRBV19 to TRBJ2-5; 11 nucleotides align to TRBD1. J lost 0 bases, V lost 4 bases, and 7 bases had no gene match. Germline values: CDR1 LNHDA, CDR2 SQIVND (reference sequence). There are 17 residues in the CDR3. Here the CDR3 reads CASSTNRDRGYQETQYF. CDR3 DNA sequence: TGTGCCAGTAGTACTAACAGGGACAGGGGGTACCAAGAGACCCAGTACTTC.

Here the CDR3 DNA reads TGTGCCAGCAGTGAAGCGCGGACAGGGCTGAGGGGCGAGCAGTACTTC. Its protein product is CASSEARTGLRGEQYF. J is TRBJ2-7 and V is TRBV2; 8 nucleotides match TRBD1. V shed 0 bases, J shed 6 bases, and the junction held 10 bases outside the gene matches. The CDR3 is 16 amino acids. CDR1 is SNHLY and CDR2 is FYNNEI in the germline V gene. The full variable domain, rest sourced from reference TRBV2 and TRBJ2-7, is EPEVTQTPSHQVTQMGQEVILRCVPISNHLYFYWYRQILGQKVEFLVSFYNNEISEKSEIFDDQFSVERPDGSNFTLKIRSTKLEDSAMYFCASSEARTGLRGEQYFGPGTRLTVT.

V and J are TRBV6-5 and TRBJ2-7, with TRBD1 matching over 7 bases. V was clipped by 4 bases and J by 4 bases; unmatched bases: 13. The CDR3 is made up of 16 amino acids. From germline, CDR1 is MNHEY and CDR2 SVGAGI. The CDR3 DNA is TGTGCCAGCAGTTCACTGGGACAGCAGGATTTGTACGAGCAGTACTTC. Residues: CASSSLGQQDLYEQYF.